This T cell receptor (beta chain) was retrieved from a study of blood T cell repertoires in COVID-19. The germline CDR1 and CDR2 sequences are SGHNT and YYREEE (reference sequence). This CDR3 has 15 amino acids. V lost 1 base, J lost 2 bases, and 5 bases stayed unmatched. Measured with immunoSEQ multiplex PCR; TCRdb has only the in-frame clones, and not every one. The repertoire holds roughly 220,000 clones, with 85% to 90% as singletons. V is TRBV5-4 and J is TRBJ2-7; 8 bases are a match to TRBD1. This TCR was recovered from a woman aged 18-35 years in a cohort exposed to, infected with or recovered from COVID-19 (not recorded which). The sample was PBMCs or T cells enriched from blood (not recorded which). CDR3 sequence reads: CASSLKSQGAYEQYF. The CDR3 nucleotides are TGTGCCAGCAGCTTGAAATCACAGGGGGCCTACGAGCAGTACTTC.